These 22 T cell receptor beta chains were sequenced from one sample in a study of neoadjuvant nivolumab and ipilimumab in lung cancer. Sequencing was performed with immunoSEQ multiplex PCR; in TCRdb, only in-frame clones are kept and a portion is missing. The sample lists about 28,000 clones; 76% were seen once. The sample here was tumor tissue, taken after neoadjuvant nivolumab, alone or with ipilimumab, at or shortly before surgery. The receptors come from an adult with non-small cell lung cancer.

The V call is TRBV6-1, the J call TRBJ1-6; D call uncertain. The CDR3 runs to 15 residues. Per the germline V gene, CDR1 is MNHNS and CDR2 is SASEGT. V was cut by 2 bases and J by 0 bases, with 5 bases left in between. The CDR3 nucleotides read TGTGCCAGCAGTGAACACAGCTCCTATAATTCACCCCTCCACTTT. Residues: CASSEHSSYNSPLHF.

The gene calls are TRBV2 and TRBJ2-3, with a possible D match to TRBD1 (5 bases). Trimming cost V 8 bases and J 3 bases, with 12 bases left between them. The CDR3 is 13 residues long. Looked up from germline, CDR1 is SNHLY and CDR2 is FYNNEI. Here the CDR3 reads CASGAGLTDTQYF. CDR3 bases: TGTGCCAGCGGGGCAGGTTTGACAGATACGCAGTATTTT.

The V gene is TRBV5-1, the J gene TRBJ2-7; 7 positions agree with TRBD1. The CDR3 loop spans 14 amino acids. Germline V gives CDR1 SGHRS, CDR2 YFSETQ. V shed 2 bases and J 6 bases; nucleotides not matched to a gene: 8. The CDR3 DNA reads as TGCGCCAGCAGCTTACAGGGGCCCCCTGGCGAGCAGTACTTC. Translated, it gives CASSLQGPPGEQYF.

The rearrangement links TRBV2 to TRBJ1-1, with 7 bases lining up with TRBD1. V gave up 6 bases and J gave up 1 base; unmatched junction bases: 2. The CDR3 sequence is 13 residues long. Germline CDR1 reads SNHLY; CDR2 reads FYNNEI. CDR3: CASRGQSNTEAFF. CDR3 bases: TGTGCCAGCAGGGGACAGTCGAACACTGAAGCTTTCTTT.

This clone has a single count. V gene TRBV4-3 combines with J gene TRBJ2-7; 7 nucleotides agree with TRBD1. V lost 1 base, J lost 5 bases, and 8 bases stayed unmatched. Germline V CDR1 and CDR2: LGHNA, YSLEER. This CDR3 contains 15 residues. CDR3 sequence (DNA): TGCGCCAGCAGCCAAGTCGAGACAGGGCCGGACGAGCAGTACTTC. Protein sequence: CASSQVETGPDEQYF.

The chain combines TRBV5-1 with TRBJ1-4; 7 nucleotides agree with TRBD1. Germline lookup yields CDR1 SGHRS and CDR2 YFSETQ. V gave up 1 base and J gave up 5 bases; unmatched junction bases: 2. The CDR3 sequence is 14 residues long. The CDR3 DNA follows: TGCGCCAGCAGCTTGACAGGGGACAATGAAAAACTGTTTTTT. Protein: CASSLTGDNEKLFF. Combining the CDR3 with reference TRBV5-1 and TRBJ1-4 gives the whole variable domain KAGVTQTPRYLIKTRGQQVTLSCSPISGHRSVSWYQQTPGQGLQFLFEYFSETQRNKGNFPGRFSGRQFSNSRSEMNVSTLELGDSALYLCASSLTGDNEKLFFGSGTQLSVL.

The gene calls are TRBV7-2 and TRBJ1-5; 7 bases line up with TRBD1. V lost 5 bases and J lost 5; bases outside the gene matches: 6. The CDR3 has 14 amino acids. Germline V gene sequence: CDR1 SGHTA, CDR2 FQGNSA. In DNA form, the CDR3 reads TGTGCCAGCAGCCAGGGGGTTAGGGATCAGCCCCAGCATTTT. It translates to CASSQGVRDQPQHF.

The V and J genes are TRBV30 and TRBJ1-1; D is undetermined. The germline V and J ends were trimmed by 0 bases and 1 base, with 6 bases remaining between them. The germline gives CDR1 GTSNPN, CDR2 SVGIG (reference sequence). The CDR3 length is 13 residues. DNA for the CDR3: TGTGCCTGGAGTGTAAACAGGAACACTGAAGCTTTCTTT. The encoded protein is CAWSVNRNTEAFF.

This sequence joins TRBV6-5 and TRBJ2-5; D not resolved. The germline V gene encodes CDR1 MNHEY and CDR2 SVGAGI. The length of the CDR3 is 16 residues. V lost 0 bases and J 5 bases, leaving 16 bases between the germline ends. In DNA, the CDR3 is TGTGCCAGCAGTTACTCGCCCCACGGTGCCGGGGAGACCCAGTACTTC. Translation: CASSYSPHGAGETQYF.

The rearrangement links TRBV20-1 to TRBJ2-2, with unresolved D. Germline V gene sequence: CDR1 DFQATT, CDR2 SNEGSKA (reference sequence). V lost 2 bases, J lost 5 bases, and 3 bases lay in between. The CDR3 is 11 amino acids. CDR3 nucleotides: TGCAGTGCTAGACGGACCGGGGAGCTGTTTTTT. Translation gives CSARRTGELFF.

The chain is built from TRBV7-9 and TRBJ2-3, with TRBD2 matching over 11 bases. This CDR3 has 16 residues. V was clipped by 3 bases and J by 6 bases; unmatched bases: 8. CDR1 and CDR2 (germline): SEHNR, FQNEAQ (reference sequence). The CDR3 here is CASSLELAGGRDTQYF. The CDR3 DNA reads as TGTGCCAGCAGCTTGGAGCTAGCGGGGGGTAGGGATACGCAGTATTTT. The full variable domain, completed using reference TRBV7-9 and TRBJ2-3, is DTGVSQNPRHKITKRGQNVTFRCDPISEHNRLYWYRQTLGQGPEFLTYFQNEAQLEKSRLLSDRFSAERPKGSFSTLEIQRTEQGDSAMYLCASSLELAGGRDTQYFGPGTRLTVL.

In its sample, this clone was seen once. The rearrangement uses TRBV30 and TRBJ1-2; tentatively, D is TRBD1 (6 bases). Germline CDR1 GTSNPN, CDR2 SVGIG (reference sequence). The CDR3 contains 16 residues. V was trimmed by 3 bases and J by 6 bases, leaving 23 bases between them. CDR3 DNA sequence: TGTGCCTGGAGATCCGGGGACGGCAGGGGCTCCCATGGCTACACCTTC. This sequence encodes CAWRSGDGRGSHGYTF.

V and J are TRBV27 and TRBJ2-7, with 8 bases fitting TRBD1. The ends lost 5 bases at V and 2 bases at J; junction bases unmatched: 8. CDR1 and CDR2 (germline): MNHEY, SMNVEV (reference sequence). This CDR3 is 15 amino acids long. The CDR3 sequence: CASSPGTGVAYEQYF. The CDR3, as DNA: TGTGCCAGCAGTCCGGGGACAGGAGTAGCCTACGAGCAGTACTTC.

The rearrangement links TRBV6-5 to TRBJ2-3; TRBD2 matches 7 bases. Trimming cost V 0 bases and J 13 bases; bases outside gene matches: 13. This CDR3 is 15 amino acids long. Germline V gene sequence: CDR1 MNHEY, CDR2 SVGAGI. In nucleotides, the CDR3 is TGTGCCAGCAGTTACTCGGGACGGGGGGATCTTGCGGAGTATTTT. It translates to CASSYSGRGDLAEYF.

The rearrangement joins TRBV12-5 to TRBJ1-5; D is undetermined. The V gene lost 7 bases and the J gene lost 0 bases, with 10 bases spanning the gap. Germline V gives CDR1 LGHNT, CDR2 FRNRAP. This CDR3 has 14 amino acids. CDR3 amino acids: CASVRGNSNQPQHF. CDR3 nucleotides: TGTGCTAGTGTCCGAGGCAATAGCAATCAGCCCCAGCATTTT.

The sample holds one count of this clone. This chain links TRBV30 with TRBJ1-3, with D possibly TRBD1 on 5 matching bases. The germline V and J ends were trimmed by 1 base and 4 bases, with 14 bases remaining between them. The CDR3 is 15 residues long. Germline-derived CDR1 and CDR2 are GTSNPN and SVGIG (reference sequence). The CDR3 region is CAWSALLGLGNTIYF. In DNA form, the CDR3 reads TGTGCCTGGAGTGCTCTCCTGGGGCTCGGAAACACCATATATTTT.

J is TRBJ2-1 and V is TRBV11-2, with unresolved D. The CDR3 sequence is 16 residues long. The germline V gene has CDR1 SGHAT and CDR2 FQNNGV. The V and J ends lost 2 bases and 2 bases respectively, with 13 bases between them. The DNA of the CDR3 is TGTGCCAGCAGCTTAATTAAGGTTAAACCCTACAATGAGCAGTTCTTC. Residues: CASSLIKVKPYNEQFF. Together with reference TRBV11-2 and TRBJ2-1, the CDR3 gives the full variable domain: EAGVAQSPRYKIIEKRQSVAFWCNPISGHATLYWYQQILGQGPKLLIQFQNNGVVDDSQLPKDRFSAERLKGVDSTLKIQPAKLEDSAVYLCASSLIKVKPYNEQFFGPGTRLTVL.

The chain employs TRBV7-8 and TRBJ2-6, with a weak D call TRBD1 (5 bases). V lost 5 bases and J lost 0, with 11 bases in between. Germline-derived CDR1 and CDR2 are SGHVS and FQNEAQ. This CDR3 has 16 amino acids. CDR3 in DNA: TGTGCCAGCAGCGTCGCAGGGATCTCTGGGGCCAACGTCCTGACTTTC. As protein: CASSVAGISGANVLTF.

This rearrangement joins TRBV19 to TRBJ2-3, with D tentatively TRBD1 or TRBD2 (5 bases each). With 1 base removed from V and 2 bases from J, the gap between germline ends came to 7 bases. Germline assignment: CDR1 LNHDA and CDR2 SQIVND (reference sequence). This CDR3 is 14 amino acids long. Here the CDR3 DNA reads TGTGCCAGTAGTATAGGGGGACCCACAGATACGCAGTATTTT. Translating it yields CASSIGGPTDTQYF. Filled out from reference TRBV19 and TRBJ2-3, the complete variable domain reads DGGITQSPKYLFRKEGQNVTLSCEQNLNHDAMYWYRQDPGQGLRLIYYSQIVNDFQKGDIAEGYSVSREKKESFPLTVTSAQKNPTAFYLCASSIGGPTDTQYFGPGTRLTVL.

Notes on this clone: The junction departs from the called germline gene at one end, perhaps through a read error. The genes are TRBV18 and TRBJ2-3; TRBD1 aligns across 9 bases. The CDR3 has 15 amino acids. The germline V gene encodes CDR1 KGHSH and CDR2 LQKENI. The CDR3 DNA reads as TGTGCCAGCTCGCCACCGGGACAGGGAAGGGATACGCAGTATTTT. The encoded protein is CASSPPGQGRDTQYF.

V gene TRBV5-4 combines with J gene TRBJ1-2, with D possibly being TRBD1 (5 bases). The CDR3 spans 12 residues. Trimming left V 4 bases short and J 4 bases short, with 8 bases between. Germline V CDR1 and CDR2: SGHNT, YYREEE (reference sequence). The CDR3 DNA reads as TGTGCCAGCAGCGACGGGGGCTATGGCTACACCTTC. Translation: CASSDGGYGYTF.

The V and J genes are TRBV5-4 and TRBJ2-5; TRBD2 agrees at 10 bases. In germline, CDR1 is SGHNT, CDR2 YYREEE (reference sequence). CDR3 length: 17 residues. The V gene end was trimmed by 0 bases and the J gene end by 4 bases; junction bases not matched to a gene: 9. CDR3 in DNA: TGTGCCAGCAGCTTGGCCAGGCTAGCGGGGGAAGGAGAGACCCAGTACTTC. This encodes CASSLARLAGEGETQYF.